This T cell receptor (beta chain) was identified during a study of OX40 agonist ivuxolimab in advanced cancers. The repertoire was sequenced with immunoSEQ multiplex PCR; TCRdb's copy has only in-frame clones and lacks some. The sample yields tens of thousands of clones, about nine tenths seen once. V was clipped by 1 base and J by 3 bases; unmatched bases: 7. In germline, CDR1 is SGHDT, CDR2 YYEEEE. The CDR3 has 15 amino acids. This clone occurred once. Here the sequenced sample was CD4+ or CD8+ T cells sorted from blood, taken in a trial of the OX40 agonist ivuxolimab. This TCR was sampled from an adult with an advanced solid tumor such as melanoma, head and neck, liver or kidney cancer. The V call is TRBV5-6, the J call TRBJ2-7, with 7 bases identical to TRBD1. Here the CDR3 reads CASSLFGTEYYEQYF. The CDR3 bases are TGTGCCAGCAGCTTGTTTGGGACAGAGTACTACGAGCAGTACTTC.